The TCR beta chain described here comes from a study of T cells in women clearing cervical HPV infection (dated by TCRdb to 2017 to 2018). About the investigation overall: The cases were 25 women with histologically confirmed HPV16-related CIN3 or worse, and 2 of those women had invasive cancers. Among cases, blood sampling came a median of approximately 150 days after lesion detection, with an interquartile range of roughly 90 to 230 days. Five blinded duplicates per group were added as quality controls, so that 60 or so samples were obtained: around 50 participants and 10 replicates. Blood from cases was drawn at the visit where the lesion was first identified, while blood from controls was drawn once the infection was no longer detected. The exploratory proof-of-principle case-control study was nested within the Guanacaste HPV Natural History Study in Costa Rica and compared TCR repertoires across cervical HPV16 outcomes. The 20 to 25 controls were women who cleared a single incident HPV16 infection within 12 months without developing precancer or cancer. In the parent cohort, approximately 9,400 women aged 18 or older were enrolled in Guanacaste, Costa Rica, during about 1992 to 1995 and were followed for six to seven years. Cases and controls were matched on age within five years and on year of sample collection. Because only a few women had HLA typing data, the possibility that HLA type acted as a confounder could not be ruled out. Cases had a median age of 34 years and controls had a median age of around 40, with no significant differences in baseline characteristics.

CDR1 and CDR2, looked up from the germline V gene, are SGHDT and YYEEEE. Reading from cysteine to phenylalanine, the CDR3 counts 15 amino acids. The DNA has 36 bases, all within the CDR3, and is read from base 1. V is cut by 0 bases and J by 0 bases, and the space between the germline ends is 7 bases. Comments on this clone: It lacks a known antigen. The missing CDR3 end, 3 residues past where the read stops, is filled in from the germline J gene.

Every participant had a single incident cervical HPV16 infection, and women with prevalent HPV16 infections were excluded. Cervical HPV DNA was detected by MY09/MY11 PCR, and genotyping was performed by dot-blot hybridization. Fifteen mL of heparinized blood were centrifuged, and the buffy coat was aliquoted, frozen at -30°C, then stored at -80°C. Genomic DNA was extracted from buffy coat specimens using QIAGEN kits. TCR beta CDR3 regions were amplified by multiplex PCR using the immunoSEQ assay from an average of around 1,200 ng genomic DNA per sample. The assay corrected primer bias using a complete synthetic TCR repertoire to establish an amplification baseline. The amplicons were sequenced on the Illumina platform. The study's processing was this. Sequences were error-corrected by clustering with frequency ratios and a modified nearest-neighbor algorithm and were then analyzed in the immunoSEQ Analyzer with IMGT gene definitions. At each rarefaction depth, TCR richness and evenness were averaged across 20 rarefaction repeats, and samples with fewer sequences than that depth were excluded. Relative abundances of V, D and J genes were compared between groups using Wilcoxon rank sum tests, with FDR correction applied. For the blinded duplicates, the intraclass correlation was 95.6% for TCR richness and averaged around 81% across about 66 gene segments. Drawn from immuneACCESS, this table holds only the in-frame rearrangements with V and J called that TCRdb kept. Clones are partly lost; checked studies trace under half to an unresolved V gene and leave the rest unexplained. V and J calls and clone size are given by that table; D and trimming were obtained from the DNA. The table for this sample records tens of thousands of clones. Clones ranked in the top ten supply about 1% of the sample.

General findings and caveats noted by the study authors: Because the number of T cells per sample was unknown, the richness differences could reflect varying T-cell content rather than repertoire biology. CIN3+ cases had significantly higher TCR repertoire richness than controls across sequencing depths, but evenness did not differ between the groups. The cross-sectional design could not show whether associations preceded infection or resulted from it; effector/memory subsets and HPV-specific T cells were not isolated. Lower TRBV6-7 relative abundance was observed in cases than in controls (about 0.099% versus 0.17%; Bonferroni P = 0.0008). By combining richness with V gene abundances, random forest classifiers separated cases from controls with an estimated AUC of around 0.85.

This sequence originates from a woman aged 18 to 75 with a cervical HPV16 infection that either progressed to CIN3+ or cleared (not recorded which). Here the chain combines TRBV5-6 and TRBJ2-4; no confident D gene assignment can be made. The specimen was blood buffy coat. The CDR3 sequence is CASSLGTVAKNIQYF. CDR3 bases read: TGTGCCAGCAGCTTGGGTACAGTAGCCAAAAACATT.